These T cell receptor beta chains were read from a single sample in a study of blood T cell repertoires in COVID-19. Method: immunoSEQ multiplex PCR; TCRdb's copy keeps in-frame clones and lacks some. The repertoire includes 130,000 to 150,000 clones, around 87% of them detected once, and around 3.3% sits in the top ten. The sequenced sample consisted of peripheral blood. The receptors come from a woman aged 60-75 years with active COVID-19. The CDR3 runs from the conserved cysteine through the conserved F or W. A D gene is named only where the DNA matches it firmly. Rows give clone size only sometimes, using once, few, many, or a class for an expanded clone.

clone_size	v_call	j_call	d_call	cdr3_aa	cdr3_nt
-	TRBV5-1	TRBJ1-4	-	CASSFARSRSNEKLFF	TGCGCCAGCAGCTTTGCCCGGTCCAGGTCAAATGAAAAACTGTTTTTT
-	TRBV27	TRBJ2-7	-	CASTQAGQLYEQYF	TGTGCCAGCACCCAAGCCGGACAGCTCTACGAGCAGTACTTC
-	TRBV6-2/TRBV6-3	TRBJ2-1	TRBD2	CASSYLGLAGVLYNEQFF	TGTGCCAGCAGTTACCTCGGACTAGCGGGCGTACTCTACAATGAGCAGTTCTTC
-	TRBV5-1	TRBJ2-3	-	CASSLAAVGGTDTQYF	TGCGCCAGCAGCTTGGCGGCGGTGGGTGGCACAGATACGCAGTATTTT
-	TRBV4-3	TRBJ2-7	-	CASSQGPKWGGKSSYEQYF	TGCGCCAGCAGCCAAGGCCCGAAATGGGGCGGGAAGAGCTCCTACGAGCAGTACTTC
-	TRBV5-4	TRBJ2-7	TRBD2	CASSSLAGGIDEQYF	TGTGCCAGCAGCTCTTTAGCGGGAGGGATCGACGAGCAGTACTTC
-	TRBV5-8	TRBJ2-5	-	CASCWQNQETQYF	TGTGCCAGCTGTTGGCAAAACCAAGAGACCCAGTACTTC
-	TRBV7-3	TRBJ2-3	-	CASSLRGTSTDTQYF	TGTGCCAGCAGCTTACGGGGGACTAGCACAGATACGCAGTATTTT
-	TRBV6-5	TRBJ2-4	TRBD2	CASSYSGGRNIQYF	TGTGCCAGCAGTTACTCGGGCGGGAGAAACATTCAGTACTTC
-	TRBV6-5	TRBJ1-6	-	CASSYSPRAYNSPLHF	TGTGCCAGCAGTTACTCACCCAGGGCCTATAATTCACCCCTCCACTTT
-	TRBV27	TRBJ2-3	-	CASSLLHGALDTQYF	TGTGCCAGCAGTTTATTACATGGGGCGCTTGATACGCAGTATTTT
-	TRBV6-5	TRBJ1-3	-	CASSYEPTGSGNTIYF	TGTGCCAGCAGTTACGAACCCACAGGCTCTGGAAACACCATATATTTT
-	TRBV25-1	TRBJ1-4	-	CASSARALQEEKLFF	TGTGCCAGCAGCGCCAGGGCTCTACAGGAGGAAAAACTGTTTTTT
few	TRBV27	TRBJ1-3	TRBD1	CASRTGQAGNTIYF	TGTGCCAGCCGGACAGGGCAAGCTGGAAACACCATATATTTT
-	TRBV18	TRBJ2-2	-	CASSPLLNTGELFF	TGTGCCAGCTCACCTCTCCTTAACACCGGGGAGCTGTTTTTT
-	TRBV6-2/TRBV6-3	TRBJ2-7	TRBD2	CASSYGSGSAYEQYF	TGTGCCAGCAGTTACGGGAGCGGGAGTGCCTACGAGCAGTACTTC
-	TRBV4-3	TRBJ1-1	-	CASSQDQRDTEAFF	TGCGCCAGCAGCCAAGATCAGAGGGACACTGAAGCTTTCTTT
-	TRBV19	TRBJ1-4	-	CASSILPGSSSEKLFF	TGTGCCAGTAGTATCCTCCCCGGGAGTTCGAGCGAAAAACTGTTTTTT
-	TRBV2	TRBJ1-3	TRBD1	CASSGQGALGNTIYF	TGTGCCAGCAGTGGACAGGGGGCGCTCGGAAACACCATATATTTT
once	TRBV7-2	TRBJ2-2	TRBD2	CASSLGRLAGGSTGELFF	TGTGCCAGCAGCTTAGGCCGGCTAGCGGGAGGTTCGACCGGGGAGCTGTTTTTT
-	TRBV11-3	TRBJ2-1	-	CASSLDGTSYNEQFF	TGTGCCAGCAGCCTGGACGGGACTTCCTACAATGAGCAGTTCTTC
-	TRBV6-5	TRBJ1-2	-	CASSGWTDYGYTF	TGTGCCAGCAGCGGCTGGACAGACTATGGCTACACCTTC
-	TRBV19	TRBJ2-2	TRBD2	CASLRTSGSVTGELFF	TGTGCCAGTCTTCGGACTAGCGGGAGTGTAACTGGGGAGCTGTTTTTT
-	TRBV21-1	TRBJ2-7	-	CASSKVRASGSIATYEQYF	TGTGCCAGCAGCAAAGTGAGGGCTAGCGGGAGTATCGCAACCTACGAGCAGTACTTC
-	TRBV15	TRBJ2-1	TRBD2	CATSRDPGLAGTEQFF	TGTGCCACCAGCAGAGACCCGGGACTAGCGGGAACTGAGCAGTTCTTC
-	TRBV28	TRBJ1-2	TRBD1	CASSLSGQFYGYTF	TGTGCCAGCAGTTTATCGGGACAGTTCTATGGCTACACCTTC
-	TRBV28	TRBJ2-5	TRBD2	CASSLFPGRGGETQYF	TGTGCCAGCAGTTTATTCCCGGGGCGCGGGGGAGAGACCCAGTACTTC
-	TRBV5-1	TRBJ2-1	TRBD1	CASSFDRGPYNEQFF	TGCGCCAGCAGCTTCGACAGGGGGCCCTACAATGAGCAGTTCTTC
-	TRBV9	TRBJ2-2	TRBD2	CASSVGLVNTGELFF	TGTGCCAGCAGCGTTGGACTAGTCAACACCGGGGAGCTGTTTTTT
-	TRBV6-2/TRBV6-3	TRBJ2-7	TRBD1	CASSYSYRGSYEQYF	TGTGCCAGCAGTTACTCGTACAGGGGGTCCTACGAGCAGTACTTC
-	TRBV3-1/TRBV3-2	TRBJ1-4	-	CASSQARRGRGEKLFF	TGTGCCAGCAGCCAAGCAAGGAGGGGACGGGGGGAAAAACTGTTTTTT
-	TRBV29-1	TRBJ2-3	-	CSVDRGGGSSTDTQYF	TGCAGCGTTGATCGAGGGGGGGGCAGTAGCACAGATACGCAGTATTTT
-	TRBV5-4	TRBJ2-3	TRBD1	CASSSTGGHTDTQYF	TGTGCCAGCAGCTCGACAGGGGGCCACACAGATACGCAGTATTTT
-	TRBV5-4	TRBJ2-7	TRBD1	CASSLGQGANYEQYF	TGTGCCAGCAGCCTCGGACAGGGGGCTAACTACGAGCAGTACTTC
once	TRBV2	TRBJ1-5	-	CASNVVRGSNQPQHF	TGTGCCAGCAATGTTGTAAGGGGGAGCAATCAGCCCCAGCATTTT
once	TRBV11-2	TRBJ2-7	TRBD1	CASSFFNVAGGSYEQYF	TGTGCCAGCAGCTTCTTCAACGTGGCAGGGGGTTCCTACGAGCAGTACTTC
-	TRBV28	TRBJ1-1	-	CASTPTGNTEAFF	TGTGCCAGCACCCCGACAGGGAACACTGAAGCTTTCTTT
-	TRBV5-4	TRBJ1-1	-	CASSLSGFSMNTEAFF	TGTGCCAGCAGCTTGTCCGGGTTTAGCATGAACACTGAAGCTTTCTTT
-	TRBV28	TRBJ2-7	-	CASTSSRTYEQYF	TGTGCCAGCACCTCTAGCAGAACCTACGAGCAGTACTTC
-	TRBV14	TRBJ2-1	TRBD2	CASSGLVMDEQFF	TGTGCCAGCAGTGGACTAGTGATGGATGAGCAGTTCTTC
-	TRBV10-1	TRBJ2-7	TRBD2	CASTTSGTYEQYF	TGCGCCAGCACGACTAGCGGGACCTACGAGCAGTACTTC
-	TRBV7-6	TRBJ1-5	-	CASSLLGNGQPQHF	TGTGCCAGCAGCTTACTCGGCAACGGGCAGCCCCAGCATTTT
-	TRBV7-2	TRBJ1-5	-	CASSLKSGLGPQHF	TGTGCCAGCAGCTTAAAGAGCGGCCTAGGGCCCCAGCATTTT
-	TRBV6-2/TRBV6-3	TRBJ2-1	TRBD1	CASSSRTGSSYNEQFF	TGTGCCAGCAGTTCGCGGACAGGGAGCTCCTACAATGAGCAGTTCTTC
once	TRBV19	TRBJ2-5	TRBD1	CASSSRTGDQETQYF	TGTGCCAGTAGTAGTCGGACAGGGGACCAAGAGACCCAGTACTTC
-	TRBV9	TRBJ1-1	TRBD1	CASSPKRGQGPNTEAFF	TGTGCCAGCAGCCCAAAAAGGGGACAGGGCCCGAACACTGAAGCTTTCTTT
-	TRBV28	TRBJ2-5	-	CASSPQSHQETQYF	TGTGCCAGCAGTCCACAGTCCCACCAAGAGACCCAGTACTTC
-	TRBV19	TRBJ2-1	TRBD2	CASSRVGAGGHNEQFF	TGTGCCAGTAGTAGAGTGGGGGCGGGAGGACACAATGAGCAGTTCTTC
-	TRBV29-1	TRBJ1-1	-	CSVGMRTEAFF	TGCAGCGTTGGGATGAGGACTGAAGCTTTCTTT
-	TRBV7-2	TRBJ2-5	TRBD2	CASSSGLVETQYF	TGTGCCAGCAGCTCGGGACTAGTGGAGACCCAGTACTTC
-	TRBV7-2	TRBJ2-7	TRBD2	CASSLALPGLAGLEQYF	TGTGCCAGCAGCTTAGCGCTCCCGGGACTAGCGGGTCTCGAGCAGTACTTC
-	TRBV19	TRBJ2-2	TRBD1	CASRLTGGLTGELFF	TGTGCCAGTAGGCTGACAGGGGGCCTCACCGGGGAGCTGTTTTTT
-	TRBV28	TRBJ2-5	-	CASSPRVMETQYF	TGTGCCAGCAGCCCCCGAGTGATGGAGACCCAGTACTTC
-	TRBV5-6	TRBJ1-1	TRBD1	CASSLDRQGESSRTEAFF	TGTGCCAGCAGCTTGGACCGTCAGGGGGAAAGTTCGAGAACTGAAGCTTTCTTT